The source of this T cell receptor (beta chain) is a study of cytomegalovirus exposure and HLA in healthy donors. Study summary: A prior study identified approximately 120 million unique TCR beta sequences from about 200 million T cells. Points from the study as a whole: The study had only CMV serostatus as immune exposure information. A later analysis appeared to link common viral pathogens to several of the most significant clusters. Through in vitro validation, three CMV-associated chains were shown to be specific for CMV antigens.

The PCR had 60 Vbeta and 13 Jbeta primers. TCRdb's copy holds only in-frame clones and misses some; the assay was immunoSEQ multiplex PCR. The table lists approximately 150,000 clones, about 80% of them singletons. V was pared by 6 bases and J by 6 bases, with 8 bases of the junction left unmatched. Per germline, CDR1 MNHNY and CDR2 SVGAGI (reference sequence). The CDR3 has 14 residues. A remark on this clone: Its antigen is still unknown.

The chain is built from TRBV6-6 and TRBJ2-1, with 7 bases aligning to TRBD1. The sequence was obtained from a woman aged 40 to 50 in good health and CMV-seronegative. The sequencing sample was made of PBMCs. The CDR3 DNA is TGTGCCAGCAGCCGACAGGGATTCGGCAATGAGCAGTTCTTC. Translated, it gives CASSRQGFGNEQFF.